Given below is one TCR beta chain in context. A few counts support this clone. Its binding antigen is unknown. Nothing much larger sits one base from this clone, and base qualities are not available. The data were obtained in a study of blood T cell dynamics during melanoma immunotherapy (dated by TCRdb to about 2020). The study in broad terms: Patients with metastatic melanoma were treated with first-line pembrolizumab or nivolumab plus ipilimumab as standard of care in the United Kingdom. To identify early correlates of response, the study profiled peripheral T cell receptor repertoires in patients with metastatic melanoma before and after one cycle of checkpoint inhibitor therapy. A training cohort was formed from consecutive patients, and a further independent group of patients from the same centre was pooled into an external validation set. Beyond this particular receptor, the publication reports: The relatively small sample size was acknowledged as a potential limitation on generalization of the results. Whether the T cell clones behind the repertoire changes were melanoma-specific or instead reflected general immune activation was something the study could not determine. A bifurcated reorganization of the PBMC repertoire at W3, with increased clonality or increased diversity, was observed in patients who later achieved disease control, unlike in progressors.

The CDR3, from cysteine to phenylalanine, totals 15 residues. Of all the DNA, just the CDR3 is kept, 45 bases in frame from base 1. V was cut back by 0 bases and J by 8 bases, leaving a gap of 17 bases between them. The time point label corresponds to: pre-treatment baseline. Blood samples were taken at two points: before treatment (T0) and at week 3 (W3), which came after the first cycle of checkpoint blockade. Except for a couple of patients with rapid clinical progression, response was assessed 12 weeks after the first infusion by RECIST 1.1; disease control meant complete response, partial response or stable disease. Patients with prior systemic cancer treatment, concomitant immunosuppressant therapy or synchronous other active malignancies were excluded. Both bulk PBMC and plasma cell-free DNA were sequenced for TCR beta so that circulating cells and T cell turnover could be tracked. PBMC were isolated from blood with Lymphoprep and SepMate tubes, followed by red cell lysis. QIAamp DNA Blood Mini kits were used to extract DNA from PBMC and from sorted T cell subsets.

A fixed 350 ng of DNA was loaded for every bulk PBMC sample. TCR beta CDR3 sequences were amplified from genomic DNA using the immunoSEQ TCRb Assay kit according to manufacturer instructions. The KAPA Library Quantification Kit for Illumina platforms was used to quantify the pooled libraries by qPCR. Pooled libraries were sequenced on an Illumina NextSeq 500, clustered at about 0.6-1.2 pM. Turning to the authors' computational methods: TCR data were analyzed with immunoSEQ ANALYZER and the R LymphoSeq package. A rearrangement efficiency score was calculated as productive divided by the sum of productive and non-productive CDR3 sequences. Within each patient, timepoints were compared pairwise for clonality, measured with the Gini coefficient, and for diversity, measured with the Renyi index at alpha=1. Clonal relatedness, based on an edit distance of 3, and repertoire similarity, based on the Bhattacharyya coefficient, were both computed in LymphoSeq. To classify response, a linear discriminant analysis based on week-3 changes in clonality and diversity was built with the R MASS and caret packages. TCRdb's version of the immuneACCESS table is confined to in-frame rearrangements and falls short of the full clone set. An unresolved V gene accounts for under half of the shortfall where checked; the remainder is of unknown origin. The V and J calls and the clone size are those of that table, but D and trimming were determined from the DNA. The table for this sample lists roughly 15,000 clones; approximately 81% of them were counted only once. 4.6% of the sample lies in the top ten.

This clonotype originated in a human donor with melanoma. The rearranged chain carries TRBV23-1 and TRBJ2-7, with the D call perhaps TRBD1 or TRBD2, as 5 bases match in each case. TRBV23-1 is an ORF, and what it does is uncertain. Sequenced here: blood, sampled from a patient treated with checkpoint blockade. CDR3 sequence: CASSQSGPHATKQYF. The DNA sequence is as follows: TGCGCCAGCAGTCAATCGGGGCCGCACGCGACTAAGCAGTACTTC.